These T cell receptor beta chains were read from a single sample in a study of blood T cell repertoires in COVID-19. The protocol was immunoSEQ multiplex PCR, while the TCRdb copy is restricted to in-frame clones and leaves out a portion. This sample has some 240,000 clones, with 75% to 85% found just once. Sequenced sample: peripheral blood. Receptor source: a woman in her seventies with COVID-19, enrolled during active disease. Both conserved end residues are part of each CDR3. D genes are given only for firm matches. Rows may omit the clone size; those that give it use once, few, many or a size class.

v_gene	abundance	d_gene	j_gene	CDR3nt	CDR3aa
TRBV7-8	.	TRBD1	TRBJ1-2	TGTGCCAGCAGCTCCAGACCCCAGGGGGCATACTATGGCTACACCTTC	CASSSRPQGAYYGYTF
TRBV5-4	.	.	TRBJ1-3	TGTGCCAGCAGCTTGGCCGGAGGAAGCTCTGGAAACACCATATATTTT	CASSLAGGSSGNTIYF
TRBV28	once	.	TRBJ1-5	TGTGCCAGCAGTACAGGGTCGGATCAGCCCCAGCATTTT	CASSTGSDQPQHF
TRBV5-1	.	.	TRBJ2-2	TGCGCCAGCAGCTTGGTCCCAGGGGCCAGGGAGCTGTTTTTT	CASSLVPGARELFF
TRBV2	.	TRBD1	TRBJ1-1	TGTGCCAGCAGGGCGGACAGGGCTAACACTGAAGCTTTCTTT	CASRADRANTEAFF
TRBV4-3	.	.	TRBJ1-5	TGCGCCAGCAGCCAAGATCTGTGGGGGGGAGTAAGTCAGCCCCAGCATTTT	CASSQDLWGGVSQPQHF
TRBV7-2	.	.	TRBJ2-3	TGTGCCAGCAGCTTAGCTGGAGGAAGAACAGATACGCAGTATTTT	CASSLAGGRTDTQYF
TRBV19	.	.	TRBJ1-2	TGTGCCAGTAGTATCCTGTCAAGCAGGGACTATGGCTACACCTTC	CASSILSSRDYGYTF
TRBV4-3	.	.	TRBJ1-5	TGCGCCAGCAGCCCGGGTGCACAGGGAAGCAATCAGCCCCAGCATTTT	CASSPGAQGSNQPQHF
TRBV7-4	.	.	TRBJ1-2	TGTGCCAGCAGCTTAGCGGAGGGCGGACGAGCTAACTATGGCTACACCTTC	CASSLAEGGRANYGYTF
TRBV5-6	.	TRBD1	TRBJ1-4	TGTGCCAGCAGCTTGTGGAGGGGGCGCGAAAAACTGTTTTTT	CASSLWRGREKLFF
TRBV6-2/TRBV6-3	.	TRBD2	TRBJ2-5	TGTGCCAGCAGTACCGGAGCGGGATCCCCGTACCAAGAGACCCAGTACTTC	CASSTGAGSPYQETQYF
TRBV2	.	.	TRBJ1-1	TGTGCCAGCAGTGTACAGGCCTCGAACACTGAAGCTTTCTTT	CASSVQASNTEAFF
TRBV7-2	.	.	TRBJ1-5	TGTGCCAGCAGCTTAGGGACAGCTCATAGCAATCAGCCCCAGCATTTT	CASSLGTAHSNQPQHF
TRBV6-5	.	TRBD1	TRBJ1-3	TGTGCCAGCAGTTACTCGGGACAGGGAAACACCATATATTTT	CASSYSGQGNTIYF
TRBV11-2	.	.	TRBJ1-3	TGTGCCACCTCCCGACCGGGGTTCGGAAACACCATATATTTT	CATSRPGFGNTIYF
TRBV5-1	.	TRBD2	TRBJ2-5	TGCGCCAGCACTACCCGAGGGACGGGAGGTCGGGAGACCCAGTACTTC	CASTTRGTGGRETQYF
TRBV7-9	once	.	TRBJ1-1	TGTGCCAGCAGCTTAGTTGAGGGAACTGAAGCTTTCTTT	CASSLVEGTEAFF
TRBV19	once	.	TRBJ2-7	TGTGCCAGTACCAGCCAGGGGACATTTAACGAGCAGTACTTC	CASTSQGTFNEQYF
TRBV7-2	.	TRBD2	TRBJ2-1	TGTGCCAGCAGCTTCAGTAGCGGGAGTGTATCCTACAATGAGCAGTTCTTC	CASSFSSGSVSYNEQFF
TRBV7-2	.	.	TRBJ1-2	TGTGCCAGCAGCAACCAGGACATTCCAATGGGCTACACCTTC	CASSNQDIPMGYTF
TRBV6-5	.	.	TRBJ1-6	TGTGCCAGCAGTTACTTGAGACAGACGAATAATTCACCCCTCCACTTT	CASSYLRQTNNSPLHF
TRBV19	once	TRBD1	TRBJ1-2	TGTGCCAGTAGTATCATCGGGACAGGAGGTCGAAACTATGGCTACACCTTC	CASSIIGTGGRNYGYTF
TRBV27	.	.	TRBJ1-2	TGTGCCAGCAGCCTGTCGGGGTTTGCTGGCTACACCTTC	CASSLSGFAGYTF
TRBV19	.	TRBD1	TRBJ2-7	TGTGCCAGTAGTACCTCAGGTTCTTATGGACAGGGGGCTTACGAGCAGTACTTC	CASSTSGSYGQGAYEQYF
TRBV7-9	.	.	TRBJ1-2	TGTGCCAGCAGCTTATACAGGGAAGGGCATGGCTACACCTTC	CASSLYREGHGYTF
TRBV6-6	.	.	TRBJ1-5	TGTGCCAGCAGTTACGAAGGGAGGGTTTCCAATCAGCCCCAGCATTTT	CASSYEGRVSNQPQHF
TRBV11-3	.	TRBD1	TRBJ1-2	TGTGCCAGCAGCTTGGGCCCTCCGGGACAGGGTAACTATGGCTACACCTTC	CASSLGPPGQGNYGYTF
TRBV5-6	.	.	TRBJ1-6	TGTGCCAGCAGCTTTCGTGTCGGGGGGAGCTCCTATAATTCACCCCTCCACTTT	CASSFRVGGSSYNSPLHF
TRBV11-2	.	.	TRBJ2-1	TGTGCCAGCAGCTTTACGGGTGAGCGGGATGAGCAGTTCTTC	CASSFTGERDEQFF
TRBV5-1	.	TRBD1	TRBJ2-1	TGCGCCAGCAGCCCCGGGACAGCCTACAATGAGCAGTTCTTC	CASSPGTAYNEQFF
TRBV4-1	.	.	TRBJ1-6	TGCGCCAGCGGTTACGTGGGGGCTAATTCACCCCTCCACTTT	CASGYVGANSPLHF
TRBV4-3	.	TRBD1	TRBJ2-7	TGCGCCAGCAGCCAACGGGGCCCGGGACAGACTATTCTCTACGAGCAGTACTTC	CASSQRGPGQTILYEQYF
TRBV10-3	.	TRBD2	TRBJ2-2	TGTGCCATCGGAGATAGCGGGAGGGGTACCGGGGAGCTGTTTTTT	CAIGDSGRGTGELFF
TRBV6-6	.	TRBD1	TRBJ1-2	TGTGCCAGCAGTTCCCGGACAGGGAACTATGGCTACACCTTC	CASSSRTGNYGYTF
TRBV2	.	.	TRBJ1-1	TGTGCCAGCAGTGAACTCGCAGGTCTCACTGAAGCTTTCTTT	CASSELAGLTEAFF
TRBV6-2/TRBV6-3	.	TRBD1	TRBJ2-7	TGTGCCAGCAGTTTACAGGGGGCTAATTACGAGCAGTACTTC	CASSLQGANYEQYF
TRBV29-1	.	.	TRBJ2-1	TGCAGCGTTGTGGGGGCGACCCAAGGCTATGAGCAGTTCTTC	CSVVGATQGYEQFF
TRBV6-5	.	.	TRBJ1-2	TGTGCCAGCAGTTCCCCTCGCGGGGGGGACTATGGCTACACCTTC	CASSSPRGGDYGYTF
TRBV3-1/TRBV3-2	.	TRBD1	TRBJ1-1	TGTGCCAGCAGCCCAGCAGGGGGTGGCACTGAAGCTTTCTTT	CASSPAGGGTEAFF
TRBV3-1/TRBV3-2	.	.	TRBJ2-1	TGTGCCAGCAGCCAAGATTTCAGAGGCTCCTACAATGAGCAGTTCTTC	CASSQDFRGSYNEQFF
TRBV5-5	.	TRBD2	TRBJ2-7	TGTGCCAGCAGCTTTTCAGGGACTAGCGGGGGGCCTAAATCCTACGAGCAGTACTTC	CASSFSGTSGGPKSYEQYF